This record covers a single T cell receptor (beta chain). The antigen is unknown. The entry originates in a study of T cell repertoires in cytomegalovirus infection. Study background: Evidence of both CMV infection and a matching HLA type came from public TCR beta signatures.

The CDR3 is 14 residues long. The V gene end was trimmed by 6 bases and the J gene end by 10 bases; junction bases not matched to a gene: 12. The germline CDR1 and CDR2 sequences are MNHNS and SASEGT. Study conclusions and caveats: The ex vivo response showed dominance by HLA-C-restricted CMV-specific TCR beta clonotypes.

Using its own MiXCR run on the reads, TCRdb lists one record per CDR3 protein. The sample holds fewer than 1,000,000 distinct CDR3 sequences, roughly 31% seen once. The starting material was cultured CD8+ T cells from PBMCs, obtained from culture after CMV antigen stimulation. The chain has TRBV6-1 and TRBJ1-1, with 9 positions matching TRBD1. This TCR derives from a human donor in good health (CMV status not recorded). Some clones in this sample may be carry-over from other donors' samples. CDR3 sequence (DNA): TGTGCCAGCAGCGATAGACCTCCGGGACAGGGAGCTTTCTTT. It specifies CASSDRPPGQGAFF.